A single T cell receptor (beta chain) is shown here with its context. The record originates from a study of blood T cell repertoires in COVID-19. Study summary: Samples came from the United States, Italy and Spain, spanning acute and convalescent COVID-19. From T cells, B-cell-depleted T cells, or PBMCs came the material, which was cDNA or gDNA.

The CDR3 is 17 amino acids. The trim removed 4 bases at V and 6 bases at J, leaving 15 bases unmatched. Germline CDR1 reads SEHNR; CDR2 reads FQNEAQ (reference sequence). In the authors' workflow: It was from reference gene primer amplification that nucleated cell counts were estimated. Only in-frame clones appear in the TCRdb table, and some are missing; sequencing was by immunoSEQ multiplex PCR. V and J calls and clone size are given by that table; D and trimming were obtained from the DNA. The sample shows under 250,000 clones, around 78% of them seen only once. The clonotype was recovered from a woman in her seventies with active or convalescent COVID-19. The material sequenced was peripheral blood. This rearrangement joins TRBV7-9 to TRBJ1-1; 9 bases are a match to TRBD1. The CDR3 coding sequence is TGTGCCAGCAGCTCTGACGTCGGACAGGGGAAGAGAGCTGAAGCTTTCTTT. Translated, it gives CASSSDVGQGKRAEAFF. Looking up the rest from reference TRBV7-9 and TRBJ1-1 gives the full variable domain: DTGVSQNPRHKITKRGQNVTFRCDPISEHNRLYWYRQTLGQGPEFLTYFQNEAQLEKSRLLSDRFSAERPKGSFSTLEIQRTEQGDSAMYLCASSSDVGQGKRAEAFFGQGTRLTVV.